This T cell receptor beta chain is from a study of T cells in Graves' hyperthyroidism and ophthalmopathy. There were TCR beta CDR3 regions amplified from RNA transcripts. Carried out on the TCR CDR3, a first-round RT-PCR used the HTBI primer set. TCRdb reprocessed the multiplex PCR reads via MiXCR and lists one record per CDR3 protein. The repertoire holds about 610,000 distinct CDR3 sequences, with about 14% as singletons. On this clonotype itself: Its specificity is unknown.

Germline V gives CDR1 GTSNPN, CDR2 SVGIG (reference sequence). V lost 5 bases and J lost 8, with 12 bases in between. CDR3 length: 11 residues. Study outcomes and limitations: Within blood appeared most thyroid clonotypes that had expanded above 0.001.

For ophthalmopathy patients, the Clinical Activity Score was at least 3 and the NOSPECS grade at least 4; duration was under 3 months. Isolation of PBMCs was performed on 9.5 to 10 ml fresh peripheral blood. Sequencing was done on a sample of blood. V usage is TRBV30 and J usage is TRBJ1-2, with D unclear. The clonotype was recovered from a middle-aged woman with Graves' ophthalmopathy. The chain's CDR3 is CAWERVTGYTF. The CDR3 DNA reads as TGTGCCTGGGAGAGAGTTACAGGCTACACCTTC.